A single sample gave rise to the 21 T cell receptor beta chains below, sequenced in a study of early T cells in non-severe SARS-CoV-2 infection. TCRdb reprocessed the 5' RACE reads with MiXCR, giving one entry per CDR3 protein. This table has 25,000 to 30,000 distinct CDR3 sequences, 5% to 6.5% appearing once. The specimen was whole blood, collected at baseline. The receptors shown here come from an adult who was a healthcare worker with PCR-confirmed SARS-CoV-2 infection or an uninfected control (not recorded which).

This clonotype occurred many times. The CDR3 DNA reads as TGTGCCAGCAGCCGGACTAGCGCCTACGAGCAGTACTTC. It yields the protein CASSRTSAYEQYF. This chain links TRBV3-1 with TRBJ2-7; 9 positions agree with TRBD2. V shed 4 bases, J shed 2 bases, and the junction held 0 bases outside the gene matches. Germline values: CDR1 LGHDT, CDR2 YNNKEL (reference sequence). The CDR3 consists of 13 residues.

In its sample, this clonotype was seen many times. The gene calls are TRBV5-5 and TRBJ2-7; 12 bases match TRBD2. The CDR3 runs 16 residues. J was trimmed by 3 bases and V by 3 bases; bases with no gene match: 7. Germline loops: CDR1 SGHKS, CDR2 YYEKEE (reference sequence). CDR3 protein: CASSSKLAGGYYEQYF. The CDR3, as DNA: TGTGCCAGCAGCTCAAAACTAGCGGGGGGTTACTACGAGCAGTACTTC.

The chain recombines TRBV20-1 with TRBJ2-1, with D perhaps being TRBD1 or TRBD2 (6 bases each). The germline CDR1 and CDR2 sequences are DFQATT and SNEGSKA (reference sequence). The CDR3 contains 14 residues. The V end lost 5 bases, the J end lost 2 bases, and 13 bases lay between the germline ends. CDR3 sequence: CSADMGGPYNEQFF. The CDR3, as DNA: TGCAGTGCTGACATGGGGGGCCCCTACAATGAGCAGTTCTTC.

This clonotype has at least ten counts. This chain links TRBV5-1 with TRBJ1-5, with TRBD1 matching 8 bases. This CDR3 region has 15 residues. The germline V gene encodes CDR1 SGHRS and CDR2 YFSETQ. J gave up 2 bases and V 4 bases, and 5 bases lay outside the gene matches. The CDR3 here is CASSLGQAGNQPQHF. The DNA for the CDR3 is TGCGCCAGCAGCCTGGGACAGGCGGGCAATCAGCCCCAGCATTTT.

Comments on this clonotype: This is likely a read error, given that the CDR3 carries no conserved phenylalanine or tryptophan at its end. In DNA form, the CDR3 reads TGCGCCAGCAGCCCCCTCTCCGGGACAGGTTCCTACGAGCAGTACTAC. Translating gives CASSPLSGTGSYEQYY. The chain has TRBV5-1 and TRBJ2-7; 8 bases are shared with TRBD1. CDR1 and CDR2 from the germline V gene are SGHRS and YFSETQ. Losses at the gene ends were 4 bases for V and 1 base for J; bases not matched to a gene: 10. The CDR3 covers 16 residues.

This clonotype was observed many times. The genes are TRBV5-1 and TRBJ2-7, with 7 positions matching TRBD1. The CDR3 length is 15 residues. The ends lost 1 base at V and 1 base at J; junction bases unmatched: 5. The germline V gene has CDR1 SGHRS and CDR2 YFSETQ. The CDR3 sequence: CASSLSGQVSYEQYF. The CDR3 coding sequence is TGCGCCAGCAGCTTGTCCGGACAGGTGTCCTACGAGCAGTACTTC.

This clonotype was found many times. The J gene is TRBJ1-2, the V gene TRBV6-5, with 9 bases matching TRBD1. V lost 5 bases, J lost 5 bases, and 3 bases stayed unmatched. The CDR3 sequence is 13 residues long. Germline CDR1 is MNHEY and CDR2 is SVGAGI. For the CDR3, the DNA is TGTGCCAGCAGTGGACAGGGGAATTATGGCTACACCTTC. Translating it yields CASSGQGNYGYTF.

Ten or more counts support this clonotype. The chain combines TRBV7-3 with TRBJ2-2; D possibly corresponds to TRBD1 (5 bases). Germline CDR1 SGHTA, CDR2 FQGTGA. CDR3 length: 15 amino acids. Trimming left V 2 bases short and J 3 bases short, with 10 bases between. CDR3: CASSLSTRDTGELFF. The DNA of the CDR3 is TGTGCCAGCAGCTTATCAACCAGGGACACCGGGGAGCTGTTTTTT.

V is TRBV7-9 and J is TRBJ2-7, with D perhaps TRBD2 (6 bases). Trimming left V 4 bases short and J 4 bases short, with 11 bases between. This CDR3 contains 13 residues. Germline V lookup: CDR1 SEHNR, CDR2 FQNEAQ (reference sequence). CDR3 protein: CASSSAGGYEQYF. Here the CDR3 DNA reads TGTGCCAGCAGCTCAGCAGGAGGGTACGAGCAGTACTTC.

This clonotype was observed many times. The chain is built from TRBV7-9 and TRBJ2-7, with D unclear. V lost 2 bases to trimming and J lost 0 bases, with 11 bases between them. The CDR3 spans 15 residues. Germline CDR1 SEHNR, CDR2 FQNEAQ (reference sequence). CDR3 in DNA: TGTGCCAGCAGCTTACATTCGGCGGTCTCCTACGAGCAGTACTTC. This encodes CASSLHSAVSYEQYF.

This clonotype has a count of ten or more. The rearrangement links TRBV29-1 to TRBJ2-2; 7 bases match TRBD1. With V trimmed by 7 bases and J by 2 bases, 10 bases remained unmatched. From germline, CDR1 is SQVTM and CDR2 ANQGSEA. The CDR3 sequence is 15 residues long. The CDR3 nucleotides read TGCAGCGCAAAAACAGGGGACCTCAACACCGGGGAGCTGTTTTTT. Translating it yields CSAKTGDLNTGELFF.

This clonotype was counted only a few times. This chain joins TRBV18 and TRBJ2-5; D is possibly TRBD1 or TRBD2 (5 bases each). Between the trimmed V and J ends, which lost 6 bases and 0 bases, there was a span of 11 bases. The CDR3 runs to 14 residues. Germline-derived CDR1 and CDR2 are KGHSH and LQKENI. The CDR3 region is CASSFGTYQETQYF. As DNA, the CDR3 is TGTGCCAGCTCCTTCGGGACGTACCAAGAGACCCAGTACTTC.

This clonotype appeared a few times. The chain carries TRBV4-3 and TRBJ2-7; D is unclear. CDR1 is LGHNA and CDR2 is YSLEER in the germline V gene. The CDR3 is made up of 13 amino acids. The V gene lost 0 bases and the J gene lost 3 bases, with 6 bases spanning the gap. The DNA of the CDR3 is TGCGCCAGCAGCCAAGAGCCCGGCTACGAGCAGTACTTC. It codes for CASSQEPGYEQYF.

This clonotype came up many times. This chain joins TRBV18 and TRBJ1-1; possible D gene TRBD1, 5 bases. The CDR3 covers 15 residues. The V end lost 3 bases, the J end lost 0 bases, and 11 bases lay between the germline ends. The germline CDR1 and CDR2 sequences are KGHSH and LQKENI. CDR3 nucleotide sequence: TGTGCCAGCTCACCTTCCGGGACTATGAACACTGAAGCTTTCTTT. The encoded protein is CASSPSGTMNTEAFF.

This clonotype was seen at least ten times. This chain connects TRBV7-6 to TRBJ2-2; perhaps D is TRBD1 or TRBD2 (5 bases each). V was clipped by 1 base and J by 1 base, with 16 bases between them. The length of the CDR3 is 18 residues. Germline CDR1 SGHVS, CDR2 FNYEAQ. The chain's CDR3 is CASSLVPPGTVNTGELFF. CDR3 DNA sequence: TGTGCCAGCAGCTTAGTCCCTCCCGGGACGGTGAACACCGGGGAGCTGTTTTTT.

This clonotype was detected ten times or more. This sequence joins TRBV11-3 and TRBJ2-3, with 7 bases identical to TRBD2. Germline assignment: CDR1 SGHNT and CDR2 YENEEA. The CDR3 is made up of 16 amino acids. Trimming cost V 4 bases and J 5 bases; bases outside gene matches: 12. The CDR3 nucleotides read TGTGCCAGCAGCTCATCTAGCGGCGGGGCCGGAGATACGCAGTATTTT. It specifies CASSSSSGGAGDTQYF. Using reference TRBV11-3 and TRBJ2-3 for the parts outside the CDR3, the full variable domain is EAGVVQSPRYKIIEKKQPVAFWCNPISGHNTLYWYLQNLGQGPELLIRYENEEAVDDSQLPKDRFSAERLKGVDSTLKIQPAELGDSAVYLCASSSSSGGAGDTQYFGPGTRLTVL.

This clonotype was picked up many times. The gene calls are TRBV12-3 or TRBV12-4 and TRBJ2-1; 11 nucleotides line up with TRBD1. This CDR3 region has 16 residues. J gave up 7 bases and V 2 bases, and 7 bases lay outside the gene matches. CDR3 nucleotide sequence: TGTGCCAGCAGTTTAATCCGGACAGGGGGCCGGAATGAGCAGTTCTTC. This gives the protein CASSLIRTGGRNEQFF.

The V and J genes are TRBV5-1 and TRBJ2-7, with D perhaps assigned TRBD1 or TRBD2 (5 bases each). The CDR3 is made up of 13 amino acids. Germline CDR1 and CDR2: SGHRS and YFSETQ. The ends were cut back, 5 bases at V and 3 bases at J, with 12 bases in the middle. The DNA for the CDR3 is TGCGCCAGCAGGGGGGTGTTCGGCTACGAGCAGTACTTC. It yields the protein CASRGVFGYEQYF.

Relative to its sample, this clonotype is medium-sized. This CDR3 is CASSSKGLTGSSEQFF. CDR3 nucleotide sequence: TGTGCCAGCAGCTCCAAGGGGTTGACAGGGAGTAGTGAGCAGTTCTTC. This chain joins TRBV7-9 and TRBJ2-1; 7 bases line up with TRBD1. V trimming: 4 bases; J trimming: 9 bases; junction bases outside the gene matches: 15. The CDR3 sequence is 16 residues long. Germline values: CDR1 SEHNR, CDR2 FQNEAQ (reference sequence).

This clonotype was observed many times. The chain's CDR3 is CASSRQGARGQYF. CDR3 DNA: TGTGCCAGCAGTAGACAGGGGGCGAGGGGGCAGTACTTC. The rearrangement links TRBV12-3 or TRBV12-4 to TRBJ2-7; 10 bases line up with TRBD1. V shed 5 bases and J 9 bases; nucleotides not matched to a gene: 7. The CDR3 runs 13 residues.

This clonotype has at least ten counts. Here the CDR3 reads CASSVGVGTSPYSYNEQFF. CDR3 nucleotides: TGTGCCAGCAGCGTAGGAGTGGGGACTAGCCCTTACTCCTACAATGAGCAGTTCTTC. The chain joins TRBV9 to TRBJ2-1; 9 positions match TRBD2. V was pared by 0 bases and J by 0 bases, with 10 bases of the junction left unmatched. This CDR3 is built from 19 residues. Germline lookup yields CDR1 SGDLS and CDR2 YYNGEE.